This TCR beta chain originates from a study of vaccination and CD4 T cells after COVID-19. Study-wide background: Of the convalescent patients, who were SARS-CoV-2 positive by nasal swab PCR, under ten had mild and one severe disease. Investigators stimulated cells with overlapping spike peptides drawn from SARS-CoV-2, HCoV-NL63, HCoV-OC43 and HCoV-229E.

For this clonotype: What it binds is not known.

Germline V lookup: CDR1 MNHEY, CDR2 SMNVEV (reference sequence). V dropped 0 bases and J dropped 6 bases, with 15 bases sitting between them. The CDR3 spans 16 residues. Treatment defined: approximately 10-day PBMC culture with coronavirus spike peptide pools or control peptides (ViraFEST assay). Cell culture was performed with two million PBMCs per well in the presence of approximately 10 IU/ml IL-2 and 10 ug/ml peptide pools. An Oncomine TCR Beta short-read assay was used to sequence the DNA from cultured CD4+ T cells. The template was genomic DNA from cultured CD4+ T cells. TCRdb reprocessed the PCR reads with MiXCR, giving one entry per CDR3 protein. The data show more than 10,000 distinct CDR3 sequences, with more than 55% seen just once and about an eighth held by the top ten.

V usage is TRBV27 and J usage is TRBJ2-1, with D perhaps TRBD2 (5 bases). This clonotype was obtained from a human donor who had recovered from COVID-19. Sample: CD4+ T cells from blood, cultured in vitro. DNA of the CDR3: TGTGCCAGCAGTTTATCCGCGGGCTGGACGGGCAATGAGCAGTTCTTC. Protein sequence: CASSLSAGWTGNEQFF.